This T cell receptor beta chain comes out of a study of T cell responses to AZD1222 COVID-19 vaccine. The data were produced by immunoSEQ multiplex PCR, yet TCRdb's version contains in-frame clones alone and is incomplete. The data show about 110,000 clones, 91% seen once. Trimming removed 3 bases at V and 0 bases at J, with 9 bases between. CDR1 is SGHTA and CDR2 is FQGTGA in the germline V gene. This CDR3 has 15 residues. V and J are TRBV7-3 and TRBJ1-3; D is unresolved. This receptor was identified in an adult in good health. The sequenced sample was peripheral blood, obtained on day 0 of AZD1222 vaccination. CDR3: CASSLDSRSGNTIYF. CDR3 coding DNA: TGTGCCAGCAGCTTGGACTCACGCTCTGGAAACACCATATATTTT.